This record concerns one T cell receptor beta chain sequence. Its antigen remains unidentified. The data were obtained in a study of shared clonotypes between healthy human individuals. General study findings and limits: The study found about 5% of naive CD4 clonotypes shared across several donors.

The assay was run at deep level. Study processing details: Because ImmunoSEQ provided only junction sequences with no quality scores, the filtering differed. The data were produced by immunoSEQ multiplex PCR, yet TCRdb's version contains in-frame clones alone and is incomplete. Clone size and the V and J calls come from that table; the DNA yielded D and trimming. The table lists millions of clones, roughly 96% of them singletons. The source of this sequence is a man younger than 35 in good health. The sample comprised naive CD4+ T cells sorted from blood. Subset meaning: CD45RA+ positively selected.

CDR3 residues: CASSLEGGAVIQPQHF. CDR3 bases: TGCGCCAGCAGCTTGGAAGGGGGCGCGGTTATTCAGCCCCAGCATTTT. This rearrangement joins TRBV5-1 to TRBJ1-5, with 7 bases that match TRBD1. The CDR3 runs to 16 residues. Germline-derived CDR1 and CDR2 are SGHRS and YFSETQ. V gave up 0 bases and J gave up 6 bases; unmatched junction bases: 9.